A selection of T cell receptor beta chains follows, all from one sample in a study of blood T cell repertoires in COVID-19. Sequencing used immunoSEQ multiplex PCR; TCRdb keeps in-frame clones, though not all of them. Seen here are roughly 670,000 clones, 85% to 90% observed once, and the top ten hold over 0.2%. The sample taken for sequencing was peripheral blood. These TCRs come from a woman between 18 and 29 years old with acute or convalescent COVID-19. Both conserved end residues are part of each CDR3. The order of the fields is CDR3 length, J gene, clone size, D gene, V gene, CDR3 protein, CDR3 DNA. A D gene is named only where the DNA matches it firmly. Where a row states a size, it is once, few, many or the class of an expanded clone; other rows omit it.

14,TRBJ1-1,.,TRBD1,TRBV6-5,CASRTTGLNTEAFF,TGTGCCAGCAGGACGACAGGGCTGAACACTGAAGCTTTCTTT
15,TRBJ1-4,few,.,TRBV12-1,CASSFPSRGNEKLFF,TGTGCCAGCAGCTTTCCCTCCAGGGGTAATGAAAAACTGTTTTTT
16,TRBJ2-5,.,TRBD2,TRBV29-1,CSVLGLAGGGGETQYF,TGCAGCGTCTTGGGACTAGCGGGGGGAGGAGGAGAGACCCAGTACTTC
13,TRBJ1-2,.,.,TRBV7-9,CASSLGRDYGYTF,TGTGCCAGCAGCTTAGGGAGAGACTATGGCTACACCTTC
21,TRBJ2-1,few,TRBD2,TRBV4-3,CASSQGRDRLAGGSSYNEQFF,TGCGCCAGCAGCCAGGGACGAGATAGGCTAGCGGGGGGGAGCTCCTACAATGAGCAGTTCTTC
15,TRBJ2-7,.,TRBD2,TRBV7-3,CASSLLSGGMYEQYF,TGTGCCAGCAGCTTATTGAGCGGGGGGATGTACGAGCAGTACTTC
16,TRBJ2-3,.,TRBD1,TRBV5-1,CASLPYRGAPPDTQYF,TGCGCCAGCCTCCCCTACAGGGGGGCCCCACCAGATACGCAGTATTTT
15,TRBJ1-6,.,.,TRBV9,CASSPRQSYNSPLHF,TGTGCCAGCAGCCCTCGACAGAGCTATAATTCACCCCTCCACTTT
15,TRBJ1-2,.,TRBD1,TRBV19,CASSIQGAKDYGYTF,TGTGCCAGTAGTATACAGGGGGCAAAGGACTATGGCTACACCTTC
17,TRBJ2-7,.,.,TRBV6-2/TRBV6-3,CASSLNPGLTTSYEQYF,TGTGCCAGCAGTTTAAATCCGGGACTCACGACCTCCTACGAGCAGTACTTC
14,TRBJ1-5,.,TRBD1,TRBV6-5,CASSGQGSNQPQHF,TGTGCCAGCAGCGGACAGGGAAGCAATCAGCCCCAGCATTTT
16,TRBJ2-1,.,.,TRBV4-2,CASSQDRAGHYNEQFF,TGTGCCAGCAGCCAAGATAGGGCGGGGCACTACAATGAGCAGTTCTTC
13,TRBJ1-5,.,.,TRBV6-5,CASSSGGNQPQHF,TGTGCCAGCAGTTCCGGGGGCAATCAGCCCCAGCATTTT
16,TRBJ2-3,once,TRBD1,TRBV9,CASSGGTGVGTDTQYF,TGTGCCAGCAGCGGGGGGACAGGGGTCGGCACAGATACGCAGTATTTT
18,TRBJ2-3,.,TRBD1,TRBV5-5,CASSLVPGQGFFTDTQYF,TGTGCCAGCAGCTTGGTGCCGGGACAGGGGTTTTTCACAGATACGCAGTATTTT
11,TRBJ1-2,.,.,TRBV19,CATTGWSGYTF,TGTGCCACTACAGGGTGGAGTGGCTACACCTTC
14,TRBJ1-5,.,TRBD1,TRBV19,CASSWAGGNQPQHF,TGTGCCAGTAGTTGGGCAGGGGGTAATCAGCCCCAGCATTTT
13,TRBJ1-1,.,TRBD1,TRBV11-2,CASSFERDREAFF,TGTGCCAGCAGCTTTGAGAGGGACAGAGAAGCTTTCTTT
13,TRBJ1-1,.,.,TRBV19,CASSNRGGAEAFF,TGTGCCAGTAGTAACCGGGGAGGAGCCGAAGCTTTCTTT
12,TRBJ2-1,.,.,TRBV5-1,CASSSLHNEQFF,TGCGCCAGCAGCTCACTCCACAATGAGCAGTTCTTC
13,TRBJ1-2,once,.,TRBV19,CASKTEASYGYTF,TGTGCCAGTAAGACAGAGGCTTCCTATGGCTACACCTTC
12,TRBJ1-1,.,.,TRBV7-9,CASRGANTEAFF,TGTGCCAGCAGGGGAGCGAACACTGAAGCTTTCTTT
14,TRBJ2-1,.,.,TRBV24-1,CATSDFRGFDEQFF,TGTGCCACCAGTGATTTCCGGGGTTTCGATGAGCAGTTCTTC
13,TRBJ1-2,once,.,TRBV5-5,CASSLAGTAGYTF,TGTGCCAGCAGCTTGGCAGGAACGGCAGGCTACACCTTC
18,TRBJ1-6,.,.,TRBV5-6,CASSNNRGGALYNSPLHF,TGTGCCAGCAGCAATAACCGTGGAGGGGCCCTCTATAATTCACCCCTCCACTTT
15,TRBJ2-1,.,.,TRBV4-1,CASSQGSSRIDEQFF,TGCGCCAGCAGCCAAGGTAGCAGTCGGATAGATGAGCAGTTCTTC
14,TRBJ1-4,.,.,TRBV5-5,CASSPIDSPEKLFF,TGTGCCAGCAGCCCTATTGACAGTCCGGAAAAACTGTTTTTT
17,TRBJ1-1,.,.,TRBV7-2,CASSLAEKLRMNTEAFF,TGTGCCAGCAGCTTAGCGGAGAAATTAAGGATGAACACTGAAGCTTTCTTT
13,TRBJ1-4,.,.,TRBV13,CASSLEGGEKLFF,TGTGCCAGCAGCTTAGAGGGCGGGGAAAAACTGTTTTTT
13,TRBJ1-5,.,.,TRBV27,CASSLTGRQPQHF,TGTGCCAGCAGTCTCACAGGACGTCAGCCCCAGCATTTT
13,TRBJ1-1,.,TRBD1,TRBV5-1,CASSFGTVGEAFF,TGCGCCAGCAGCTTTGGGACAGTGGGTGAAGCTTTCTTT
16,TRBJ1-5,.,.,TRBV24-1,CATSDLGTVSNQPQHF,TGTGCCACCAGTGATCTCGGTACAGTCAGCAATCAGCCCCAGCATTTT